Below, 23 T cell receptor beta chains from the same sample are listed, as sequenced in a study of blood T cells in healthy people across ages. Using a J-beta primer mix together with a sample-barcoded 5' primer, a second PCR was run for roughly 7 to 11 cycles. TCRdb reprocessed the 5' RACE reads via MiXCR and lists one record per CDR3 protein. There are 1.5 million to 2 million distinct CDR3 sequences in the sample; roughly 27% occur only once, and around 7.7% lies in the top ten. Sequencing was performed on blood. The source is a woman in her 30s in good health.

This clonotype was seen only a few times. This chain connects TRBV24-1 to TRBJ1-5; D remains unclear. V was clipped by 9 bases and J by 4 bases, with 9 bases between them. The V gene's germline CDR1 is KGHDR and CDR2 SFDVKD. The CDR3 spans 12 residues. The DNA of the CDR3 is TGTGCCACCTCACTTGGGAATCAGCCCCAGCATTTT. Amino acids: CATSLGNQPQHF.

Regarding this clonotype: An end of the junction does not agree with germline; a read error may underlie this. The genes are TRBV6-6 and TRBJ2-3, with 9 nucleotides matching TRBD1. The germline CDR1 and CDR2 sequences are MNHNY and SVGAGI (reference sequence). The CDR3 covers 14 residues. CDR3 protein: CVSSRQGETDTQYF. The CDR3 nucleotides read TGTGTCAGCAGTCGACAGGGGGAGACAGATACGCAGTATTTT.

As regards this clonotype: This may be a read error, as it is one base from a much larger clone. This chain joins TRBV2 and TRBJ2-5; 10 positions agree with TRBD1. The junction had 11 bases not matched to a gene; V was cut back by 5 bases and J by 11 bases. The CDR3 spans 14 residues. Per the germline V gene, CDR1 is SNHLY and CDR2 is FYNNEI. Here the CDR3 reads CASSWTGGTDEQYF. In DNA form, the CDR3 reads TGTGCCAGCAGTTGGACAGGGGGGACGGATGAGCAGTACTTC.

Remarks on this clonotype: Since a much larger clone is just one base distant, this may be a read error. This sequence joins TRBV10-3 and TRBJ2-7, with D hard to call. Germline loops: CDR1 ENHRY, CDR2 SYGVKD. V shed 3 bases and J shed 7 bases, with 28 bases lying between them. This CDR3 is built from 18 residues. CDR3 sequence reads: CAISEGRPRTWGYNEQYF. The CDR3 nucleotides read TGTGCCATCAGTGAAGGGCGCCCTAGAACCTGGGGTTACAATGAGCAGTACTTC.

This clonotype has at least ten counts. V usage is TRBV5-1 and J usage is TRBJ2-7; weak D call: TRBD2 (5 bases). The CDR3 has 15 residues. Germline V lookup: CDR1 SGHRS, CDR2 YFSETQ. V lost 3 bases and J lost 0, with 13 bases in between. The CDR3 sequence is CASSSSGVSSYEQYF. For the CDR3, the DNA is TGCGCCAGCAGCTCATCCGGGGTTAGCTCCTACGAGCAGTACTTC.

This clonotype appeared a single time. Possible read error: a much larger clone is one base away. The chain uses TRBV20-1 and TRBJ2-4; TRBD1 matches at 9 bases. TRBJ2-7 explains the end of the DNA better; the J call may be wrong. The CDR3 extends over 15 amino acids. Germline V CDR1 and CDR2: DFQATT, SNEGSKA (reference sequence). CDR3 nucleotide sequence: TGCAGTGCTAGGGACCCTCGGACAGGGGCCGACGAGCAGTACTTC. Translated: CSARDPRTGADEQYF.

The genes are TRBV28 and TRBJ2-3; 7 nucleotides match TRBD2. The CDR3 totals 16 residues. Germline V CDR1 and CDR2: MDHEN, SYDVKM. Unmatched junction bases numbered 7, after V lost 2 bases and J lost 2 bases. The CDR3 reads CASSLTGGYLTDTQYF. The DNA for the CDR3 is TGTGCCAGCAGTTTAACCGGGGGGTATCTCACAGATACGCAGTATTTT.

The chain is built from TRBV30 and TRBJ2-6; no reliable D call. The CDR3 runs to 14 residues. V was clipped by 0 bases and J by 4 bases, with 7 bases between them. Germline V gives CDR1 GTSNPN, CDR2 SVGIG (reference sequence). The CDR3 is CAWSVSLGANVLTF. DNA of the CDR3: TGTGCCTGGAGTGTATCTTTGGGGGCCAACGTCCTGACTTTC. The whole variable domain, remainder taken from reference TRBV30 and TRBJ2-6, is SQTIHQWPATLVQPVGSPLSLECTVEGTSNPNLYWYRQAAGRGLQLLFYSVGIGQISSEVPQNLSASRPQDRQFILSSKKLLLSDSGFYLCAWSVSLGANVLTFGAGSRLTVL.

This clonotype was seen at least ten times. V gene TRBV9 combines with J gene TRBJ2-5, with D perhaps TRBD1 or TRBD2 (5 bases each). CDR1 and CDR2 from the germline V gene are SGDLS and YYNGEE. This CDR3 contains 17 residues. Deletions cut 3 bases from V and 2 bases from J, with 20 bases between. The CDR3 sequence is CASSGQPDFPFQETQYF. The DNA of the CDR3 is TGTGCCAGCAGCGGACAGCCGGACTTTCCCTTTCAAGAGACCCAGTACTTC.

The table lists this clonotype with many counts. The V call is TRBV27, the J call TRBJ2-5; no clear D gene. Germline CDR1 is MNHEY and CDR2 is SMNVEV (reference sequence). The CDR3 runs to 14 residues. V lost 3 bases and J lost 2, with 10 bases in between. The CDR3 loop is CASSFRQDQETQYF. The CDR3 DNA reads as TGTGCCAGCAGTTTTCGGCAGGATCAAGAGACCCAGTACTTC.

V and J are TRBV21-1 and TRBJ2-6; the table's D call, TRBD2, was not checked against the DNA. TRBV21-1 is a known pseudogene. This CDR3 is built from 22 residues. The CDR3 coding sequence is TGTGCCAGCAGCAAAAGAAGCGGCAGGGAGGGGAACCCAAACTCTGGGGCCAACGTCCTGACTTTC. Translating it yields CASSKRSGREGNPNSGANVLTF.

This clonotype was observed at least ten times. This chain connects TRBV7-2 to TRBJ2-5; TRBD1 agrees at 7 bases. CDR3 length: 13 residues. The J segment lost 11 bases and the V segment lost 2 bases, leaving 8 bases of the junction unmatched. Per germline, CDR1 SGHTA and CDR2 FQGNSA. In nucleotides, the CDR3 is TGTGCCAGCAGCTTACGGACCCAGGGGGAGCAGTACTTC. The encoded protein is CASSLRTQGEQYF.

This clonotype was observed a handful of times. The V and J genes are TRBV5-1 and TRBJ2-5, with 8 bases aligning to TRBD1. The CDR3 has 14 amino acids. V lost 2 bases to trimming and J lost 4 bases; unmatched junction nucleotides: 4. In germline, CDR1 is SGHRS, CDR2 YFSETQ. The CDR3 DNA is TGCGCCAGCAGCTTTACCGGGACAGGAGAGACCCAGTACTTC. Its protein product is CASSFTGTGETQYF.

On this clonotype itself: A much larger clone lies a single base off, so this may be a read error. V and J are TRBV4-1 and TRBJ2-1; 9 bases are shared with TRBD1. The CDR3 has 15 amino acids. CDR1 is MGHRA, CDR2 YSYEKL, per germline. Losses at the gene ends were 3 bases for V and 10 bases for J; bases not matched to a gene: 10. DNA for the CDR3: TGCGCCAGCAGCCAGGGACAGGGAGGCTCCTACGAGCAGTTCTTC. This gives the protein CASSQGQGGSYEQFF.

This clonotype came up many times. The chain employs TRBV20-1 and TRBJ2-1; 9 bases are shared with TRBD2. Trimming removed 4 bases from V and 4 bases from J; junction bases left unmatched: 11. This CDR3 comprises 16 residues. Germline CDR1 and CDR2: DFQATT and SNEGSKA (reference sequence). This chain's CDR3 is CSATYRELAGYNEQFF. Written as DNA, the CDR3 is TGCAGTGCTACATACCGGGAACTAGCGGGTTACAATGAGCAGTTCTTC.

Only a few counts were recorded for this clonotype. The chain couples TRBV15 to TRBJ2-5; D is perhaps TRBD1 (6 bases). From germline, CDR1 is LNHNV and CDR2 YYDKDF (reference sequence). V was pared by 2 bases and J by 2 bases, with 12 bases between. The CDR3 length is 15 residues. CDR3 sequence reads: CATSRTGSSQETQYF. The CDR3 nucleotides are TGTGCCACCAGCAGAACAGGGTCGTCGCAAGAGACCCAGTACTTC. The full variable domain, with the rest looked up from reference TRBV15 and TRBJ2-5, is DAMVIQNPRYQVTQFGKPVTLSCSQTLNHNVMYWYQQKSSQAPKLLFHYYDKDFNNEADTPDNFQSRRPNTSFCFLDIRSPGLGDTAMYLCATSRTGSSQETQYFGPGTRLLVL.

Remarks on this clonotype: One base away lies a much larger clone, so this may be a sequencing read error. The chain is built from TRBV10-3 and TRBJ2-7; 8 nucleotides agree with TRBD1. The V segment lost 3 bases and the J segment 2 bases; nucleotides outside the gene matches: 6. Germline assignment: CDR1 ENHRY and CDR2 SYGVKD. This CDR3 has 15 residues. CDR3 in DNA: TGTGCCATCAGTGAAAGGGACAGGTGGGCCTACGAGCAGTACTTC. Translating gives CAISERDRWAYEQYF.

This clonotype showed up just a few times. The chain uses TRBV9 and TRBJ1-2; 8 nucleotides align to TRBD1. The germline V gene has CDR1 SGDLS and CDR2 YYNGEE. V lost 4 bases, J lost 2 bases, and 4 bases stayed unmatched. The CDR3 runs 14 residues. The CDR3 loop is CASSKGQENYGYTF. CDR3 sequence (DNA): TGTGCCAGCAGCAAGGGACAGGAAAACTATGGCTACACCTTC.

This clonotype has ten or more counts. J is TRBJ2-7 and V is TRBV2, with a weak D call TRBD1 (6 bases). CDR3 length: 12 residues. With 5 bases removed from V and 6 bases from J, the gap between germline ends came to 11 bases. Germline V gene sequence: CDR1 SNHLY, CDR2 FYNNEI. The DNA for the CDR3 is TGTGCCAGCAGTTTACAGGGCAGCGAGCAGTACTTC. This sequence encodes CASSLQGSEQYF. Full variable domain (remainder filled in from reference TRBV2 and TRBJ2-7): EPEVTQTPSHQVTQMGQEVILRCVPISNHLYFYWYRQILGQKVEFLVSFYNNEISEKSEIFDDQFSVERPDGSNFTLKIRSTKLEDSAMYFCASSLQGSEQYFGPGTRLTVT.

This chain uses TRBV6-6 with TRBJ2-7; TRBD1 matches 9 bases. The CDR3 covers 15 residues. CDR1 MNHNY and CDR2 SVGAGI come from the germline V gene (reference sequence). With V trimmed by 6 bases and J by 5 bases, 11 bases remained unmatched. The DNA for the CDR3 is TGTGCCAGCAGCAAAACCGGGACAGGGTACAACGAGCAGTACTTC. The encoded protein is CASSKTGTGYNEQYF.

The chain carries TRBV5-4 and TRBJ2-5, with 10 bases matching TRBD2. Per germline, CDR1 SGHNT and CDR2 YYREEE (reference sequence). V lost 7 bases, J lost 4 bases, and 7 bases stayed unmatched. CDR3 length: 14 residues. CDR3 amino acids: CASGSSGRTETQYF. The DNA for the CDR3 is TGTGCCAGCGGAAGTAGCGGGAGGACAGAGACCCAGTACTTC.

The rearrangement joins TRBV6-6 to TRBJ2-1; no definite D call. V was pared by 2 bases and J by 13 bases, with 9 bases between. The V gene's germline CDR1 is MNHNY and CDR2 SVGAGI (reference sequence). The CDR3 runs 11 residues. CDR3 protein: CASSYLETQFF. The DNA of the CDR3 is TGTGCCAGCAGTTACCTCGAGACCCAGTTCTTC.

The genes are TRBV11-2 and TRBJ1-4, with 9 positions matching TRBD1. The CDR3 covers 15 residues. Germline V gives CDR1 SGHAT, CDR2 FQNNGV. Trimming cost V 2 bases and J 5 bases; bases outside gene matches: 3. CDR3 in amino acids: CASSLNRGRNEKLFF. In DNA, the CDR3 is TGTGCCAGCAGCTTAAACAGGGGGCGAAATGAAAAACTGTTTTTT.